This T cell receptor (beta chain) derives from a study of prognosis after radiotherapy for stage I lung cancer. Looking at the study overall: Patients were enrolled between April 2018 and early 2019 (all with stage I non-small cell lung cancer). Fourteen patients had newly diagnosed primary stage I lung tumors, and five had oligometastatic NSCLC after surgical resection of the primary tumor. Alongside stereotactic body radiotherapy, concurrent therapy was given to no patient. The patient group consisted of around 14 men and 6 women whose ages spanned roughly 53 to 90, median around 68 years.

Comment on this clonotype: Relative to the germline gene, one junction end is altered; a read error may explain this.

Germline-derived CDR1 and CDR2 are SNHLY and FYNNEI. This CDR3 comprises 13 residues. From genomic DNA, TCR beta CDR3 was amplified by two-round multiplex PCR. Used in first-round PCR were primers specific to each TRBV and TRBJ gene. Each CDR3 protein gets one entry after TCRdb re-called the multiplex PCR reads with MiXCR. Among 20,000 to 25,000 distinct CDR3 sequences listed, about 34% were seen once. The rearrangement links TRBV2 to TRBJ1-2, with 7 positions matching TRBD1. Sequencing used PBMCs, obtained before or after stereotactic body radiation therapy (not recorded which). This sequence originates from a donor aged 50 or older with non-small cell lung cancer. The CDR3 protein is CASSRDSNCGYTF. In DNA, the CDR3 is TGTGCCAGCAGTAGGGACAGCAACTGTGGCTACACCTTC. Drawing the rest from reference TRBV2 and TRBJ1-2, the complete variable domain is EPEVTQTPSHQVTQMGQEVILRCVPISNHLYFYWYRQILGQKVEFLVSFYNNEISEKSEIFDDQFSVERPDGSNFTLKIRSTKLEDSAMYFCASSRDSNCGYTFGSGTRLTVV.